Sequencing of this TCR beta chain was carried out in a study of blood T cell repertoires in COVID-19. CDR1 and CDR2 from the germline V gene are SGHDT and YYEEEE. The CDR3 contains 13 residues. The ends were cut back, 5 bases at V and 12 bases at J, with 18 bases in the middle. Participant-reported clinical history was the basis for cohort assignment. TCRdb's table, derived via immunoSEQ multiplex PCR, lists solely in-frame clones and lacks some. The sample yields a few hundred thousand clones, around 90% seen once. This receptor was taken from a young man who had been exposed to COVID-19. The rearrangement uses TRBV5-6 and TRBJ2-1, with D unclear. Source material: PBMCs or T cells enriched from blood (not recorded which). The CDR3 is CASSLTTGLGQFF. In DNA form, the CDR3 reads TGTGCCAGCAGTTTAACGACGGGTCTGGGGCAGTTCTTC.